The rows below give T cell receptor beta chains drawn from one sample of a study of T cell responses to AZD1222 COVID-19 vaccine. Method: immunoSEQ multiplex PCR; TCRdb's copy keeps in-frame clones and lacks some. The sample yields about 140,000 clones, approximately 95% seen once. The sample in question was peripheral blood, obtained on day 0 of MenACWY control vaccination. These receptors all come from an adult in good health. CDR3s include the opening cysteine and the closing phenylalanine or tryptophan.

v_call cdr3_aa
TRBV6-5 CASSLGGDYGYTF
TRBV6-5 CASGLSTTGANVLTF
TRBV7-9 CASSLLGYEQYF
TRBV5-4 CASSLPGLSIYGYTF
TRBV2 CASTTYGDEQYF
TRBV12-3/TRBV12-4 CASSFDTNTEAFF
TRBV7-2 CASSLLARGGTGAETQYF
TRBV18 CASSPRVSTDTQYF
TRBV6-5 CASSSHITYEQYF
TRBV5-5 CASSFEGGRSYEQYF
TRBV6-6 CASSPPQVGICYF
TRBV5-6 CASSLMTETEAFF
TRBV9 CASSVGRQGRSYTF
TRBV5-1 CASSLDGSGNQPQHF
TRBV6-1 CASSEMVQQPQHF
TRBV15 CATSRDYEGGEDTQYF
TRBV19 CASSISGTVNTEAFF
TRBV11-3 CASSLGLAASYEQYF
TRBV6-5 CASSYLRQGTDTEAFF
TRBV2 CASSLGRADIPLHF
TRBV20-1 CSASLAGSTDTQYF
TRBV19 CASSQHPRPYGYTF
TRBV3-1/TRBV3-2 CASSQEIGPQETQYF
TRBV6-2/TRBV6-3 CASSYSLGEVAGGNYGYTF
TRBV27 CASSRGENSPLHF
TRBV28 CATSPAGSYQPQHF
TRBV11-3 CASSPYEGSTEAFF
TRBV24-1 CATSALGGSAETQYF
TRBV6-1 CASSEQGRYAFF
TRBV5-6 CASSTTGSTNEKLFF